This TCR beta chain was captured in a study of shared clonotypes between healthy human individuals (TCRdb year 2020). Regarding the research as a whole: Two women and a few men aged 18 to 49 years were included in the cohort. To estimate repertoire size and how much clonotypes are shared between individuals, the study performed deep sequencing of blood TCR repertoires from a handful of healthy adults. Each donor's leukapheresis produced roughly between about 0.85 and 10 billion PBMCs. Per donor, three plates each were used for CD4 naive and CD4 memory, two for CD8 naive, and one for CD8 memory. To increase sequencing depth and limit assay-specific biases, TCR repertoire library preparation and sequencing were carried out by different laboratories using diverse techniques. Beyond this particular receptor, the publication reports: Compared with non-shared clonotypes, the clonotypes found in all four sorted-subset donors had higher generation probabilities. Larger estimated clonotype richness was generally found for naive subsets than for memory subsets. Pairwise subsampling led to the expectation that sequencing depth would affect the degree of clonotype sharing among donors. The small number of donors limited the genetic and exposure-history diversity represented. Rarefaction of sorted-subset datasets indicated incomplete sequencing despite the large sequencing depth. Only blood was sampled, and tissue TCR repertoires likely differ from those in blood. Across a handful of donors, approximately 5% of naive CD4, roughly 3.4% of naive CD8, about 2.3% of memory CD4, and 0.4% of memory CD8 clonotypes were shared.

For the CD8 naive samples, CD45RO-negative cells were positively selected for CCR7, yielding a CD45RA+CCR7+ population from which TemRA cells were excluded. The donors were healthy, HIV-negative adults who had no recently reported acute infections or vaccinations. All donors were Caucasian adults living in Nashville, Tennessee, USA. After blood collection by leukapheresis, PBMCs were isolated using Ficoll-Histopaque density gradient centrifugation and then cryopreserved in the vapor phase of liquid nitrogen. Purity and quantity of every magnetically sorted T cell population were checked by analytical flow cytometry. From each sorted fraction, genomic DNA was isolated and quantified by UV absorbance on a Nanodrop 2000c. The germline V gene provides CDR1 MNHNS and CDR2 SASEGT. The CDR3 spans 16 residues, from the cysteine through the phenylalanine. Kept here is only the CDR3 DNA, which spans 48 bases and is read in frame from base 1. The junction shows trimming of 3 bases on V and 2 bases on J, plus 15 bases between the germline ends.

TCR CDR3 regions were amplified from genomic DNA by multiplex PCR using the deep immunoSEQ assay. Extracted genomic DNA from each cell subset was spread evenly across all wells of several immunoSEQ 96-well plates, with each plate serving as a replicate. For sorted subsets, 150 to 200 ng genomic DNA, equal to tens of thousands of T cell genomes, was loaded into each replicate PCR. Purified libraries were measured with a Qubit 3.0 fluorometer, size-checked on a Bioanalyzer 2100, and measured again with the KAPA Library Quantification kit. Every immunoSEQ 96-well plate was sequenced on a separate single-read 150-cycle Illumina NextSeq 550 flow cell. In the authors' own workflow: The immunoSEQ output contained only junctional sequences without quality scores, so filtering could not match that applied to full-length reads. To assign V/J genes and CDR3, sequences were annotated against IMGT germline references using PyIR, a Python wrapper for IgBLAST v1.9. Reads with weak V/J assignments (E-value above 1e-6), missing CDR3, stop codons, out-of-frame junctions, or ambiguous translated residues were removed. V3J clonotypes were defined by identical inferred V gene, J gene, and CDR3 amino acid sequence. Percentage overlap between repertoires was computed as shared unique clonotypes divided by the size of the smaller repertoire. Three approaches were used to assess repertoire richness: RTK rarefaction, the Chao1 estimator, and Recon v2.1 estimates of unobserved clonotypes. OLGA was used to compute generation probabilities for all TCRbeta clonotypes that the gDNA method yielded from a handful of donors. TCRdb mirrors the immuneACCESS table, restricted to in-frame sequences. Some clones are absent from its copies; in checked studies, under half trace to an unresolved V gene, and the reason for the others is unknown. Clone size and the V and J calls come from that table; the DNA yielded D and trimming. The sample table records around 2,100,000 clones; 85% to 95% of these occur just once. Roughly 1.2% of the sample is in the top ten clones.

In this sample, this clone turned up once. Its antigen remains undetermined. No base-level quality is on record; no much larger clone is a single base apart. The TCR comes from a man between 18 and 35 years old in good health. Sequenced sample: naive CD8+ T cells sorted from blood. According to the study, the label for this sample's cell subset or site signals: CD45RA+CCR7+. The chain joins TRBV6-1 to TRBJ2-3, with the D gene not clear enough to name. In nucleotide form, the sequence is TGTGCCAGCAGTGATATCGGTGGGCCGGACACAGATACGCAGTATTTT. Its translation reads: CASSDIGGPDTDTQYF.